A selection of T cell receptor beta chains follows, all from one sample in a study of blood T cell repertoires in COVID-19. The repertoire was sequenced with immunoSEQ multiplex PCR; TCRdb's copy has only in-frame clones and lacks some. The data hold some 200,000 clones, with roughly 90% observed a single time. Material: PBMCs or T cells enriched from blood (not recorded which). Receptor source: a woman in her twenties or thirties who had recovered from COVID-19. Both conserved end residues are part of each CDR3. D genes are given only for firm matches. Clone size is shown for a subset of rows, as once, few, many or a class of expanded clone.

.	TRBV27	TRBJ2-5	TRBD1	CASTDRGNQETQYF	TGTGCCAGCACCGACAGGGGGAACCAAGAGACCCAGTACTTC
.	TRBV11-1	TRBJ2-7	.	CASSLGSRTLYF	TGTGCCAGCAGCTTAGGTAGCAGGACACTTTACTTC
.	TRBV2	TRBJ1-2	.	CASSAPKGEGNYGYTF	TGTGCCAGCAGCGCCCCTAAGGGGGAGGGCAACTATGGCTACACCTTC
once	TRBV24-1	TRBJ2-7	TRBD2	CATSEAGVLYEQYF	TGTGCCACCAGTGAAGCGGGAGTTCTATACGAGCAGTACTTC
.	TRBV19	TRBJ1-1	TRBD1	CASRYPGGASNTEAFF	TGTGCCAGTAGGTACCCAGGGGGCGCGTCGAACACTGAAGCTTTCTTT
.	TRBV12-3/TRBV12-4	TRBJ1-2	.	CASRARGGYTF	TGTGCCAGCAGGGCCAGGGGTGGCTACACCTTC
.	TRBV7-2	TRBJ2-5	TRBD1	CASSTRQGETQYF	TGTGCCAGCAGCACCAGACAGGGAGAGACCCAGTACTTC
.	TRBV9	TRBJ1-6	TRBD1	CASSGGQWGNSPLHF	TGTGCCAGCAGCGGGGGACAGTGGGGGAATTCACCCCTCCACTTT
once	TRBV11-3	TRBJ2-7	.	CASSLGAGRGEQYF	TGTGCCAGCAGCTTAGGGGCAGGCCGGGGCGAGCAGTACTTC
.	TRBV7-2	TRBJ2-1	TRBD2	CASSYRPQLAGVGNEQFF	TGTGCCAGCAGCTACCGCCCACAACTAGCGGGAGTGGGAAATGAGCAGTTCTTC
.	TRBV6-2/TRBV6-3	TRBJ2-3	.	CASSSSTDTQYF	TGTGCCAGCAGTTCTAGCACAGATACGCAGTATTTT
once	TRBV9	TRBJ2-1	.	CASSGRAGHYNEQFF	TGTGCCAGCAGCGGACGGGCGGGGCACTACAATGAGCAGTTCTTC
.	TRBV5-3	TRBJ1-1	.	CAPPRGANLNTEAFF	TGTGCCCCCCCTCGGGGGGCCAATCTGAACACTGAAGCTTTCTTT
.	TRBV28	TRBJ2-1	TRBD1	CASRMGQGGTYNEQFF	TGTGCCAGCAGGATGGGACAGGGGGGCACCTACAATGAGCAGTTCTTC
.	TRBV5-1	TRBJ1-4	TRBD1	CASSFTSGTGEKLFF	TGCGCCAGCAGCTTCACATCCGGGACAGGTGAAAAACTGTTTTTT
.	TRBV7-3	TRBJ2-7	TRBD2	CASSSSGLAGAEQYF	TGTGCCAGCAGCTCCTCTGGACTAGCGGGAGCCGAGCAGTACTTC
.	TRBV14	TRBJ2-3	.	CASSRGVADTQYF	TGTGCCAGCAGCCGAGGAGTTGCAGATACGCAGTATTTT